A selection of T cell receptor beta chains follows, all from one sample in a study of identical twins. TCRdb analysed the 5' RACE reads with MiXCR anew, one entry per CDR3 protein. The sample comprises 1.5 million to 2 million distinct CDR3 sequences, less than 40% of which are singletons, and 0.25% to 0.3% rests with the top ten. The sample was cord blood. The receptors shown here come from a newborn girl in good health. Both conserved end residues are part of each CDR3. The order of the fields is J gene, V gene, CDR3 length, D gene, CDR3 protein. D genes are given only for firm matches.

>TRBJ2-3|TRBV20-1|14|.
CSARGDTSTDTQYF
>TRBJ2-1|TRBV20-1|18|.
CSARDIPQPGDAYNEQFF
>TRBJ1-4|TRBV3-1|17|.
CASSQGAAQGKNEKLFF
>TRBJ2-2|TRBV6-5|18|TRBD2
CASSYSIRLADNTGELFF
>TRBJ2-7|TRBV6-2/TRBV6-3|15|TRBD1
CASSYPRDRSDEQYF
>TRBJ2-1|TRBV3-1|15|.
CASSQGTLAVNEQFF
>TRBJ2-5|TRBV20-1|12|.
CSAINREETQYF
>TRBJ2-1|TRBV12-5|12|.
CASGRAGNEQFF
>.|TRBV20-1|12|.
CSAMRNYNEQYF
>TRBJ2-3|TRBV27|14|TRBD1
CASRDRGGTDTQYF
>TRBJ2-3|TRBV9|12|.
CASSADTDTQYF
>TRBJ2-4|TRBV24-1|17|TRBD1
CATRSTGDIIAKNIQYF
>TRBJ2-1|TRBV20-1|11|.
CSAIDDLEQFF
>TRBJ2-2|TRBV28|11|.
CASAGPGELFF
>TRBJ2-7|TRBV7-2|14|.
CASSLVTLSYEQYF
>TRBJ2-1|TRBV7-2|15|.
CASSFGGTTYNEQFF
>TRBJ1-5|TRBV6-1|12|.
CASSERVEPQHF
>TRBJ1-2|TRBV20-1|12|.
CSAREGHSGYTF
>TRBJ2-7|TRBV7-6|16|TRBD1
CASSRTGAPSSYEQYF
>TRBJ1-5|TRBV16|15|.
CASSQAGFVDQPQHF
>TRBJ2-7|TRBV28|15|TRBD1
CASSFPGQGAGEQYF
>TRBJ1-2|TRBV10-3|14|TRBD1
CAIRTSGTGGGYTF
>TRBJ1-1|TRBV29-1|12|.
CSVGRKATEAFF
>TRBJ2-3|TRBV5-5|16|.
CASSRQSAVRTDTQYF
>TRBJ1-1|TRBV4-2|15|.
CASSQAGGRDTEAFF
>TRBJ2-7|TRBV6-5|15|TRBD2
CASSSPSGQTYEQYF
>.|TRBV5-6|16|TRBD2
CASSLASGREKETQYF
>TRBJ2-3|TRBV4-2|15|TRBD2
CASSPLAGFTGTQYF
>TRBJ2-5|TRBV20-1|18|.
CSAREQGLAGLYQETQYF
>TRBJ1-3|TRBV7-2|13|TRBD1
CASSRQGADTIYF
>TRBJ2-7|TRBV28|12|.
CASSLGQGGQYF
>TRBJ2-6|TRBV5-1|17|.
CASSLAPGSGGANVLTF
>TRBJ2-7|TRBV4-1|14|.
CASSQTEKAYEQYF
>TRBJ1-5|TRBV6-5|20|.
CASSYYAPSVWTGGNQPQHF
>TRBJ2-1|TRBV5-1|15|TRBD2
CASSWGPRLAYEQFF
>TRBJ2-2|TRBV12-3/TRBV12-4|15|TRBD1
CASSNRDRFTGELFF
>TRBJ1-4|TRBV25-1|13|.
CASTLDSNEKLFF
>TRBJ2-5|TRBV7-2|17|.
CASSLGRTDLKQETQYF
>TRBJ2-7|TRBV20-1|12|.
CSAGRLEGEQYF